This TCR beta chain was captured by sequencing in a study of blood T cell repertoires in COVID-19. As for the study in general: The cDNA or gDNA used as material had been derived from T cells, B-cell-depleted T cells, or PBMCs.

Trimming removed 3 bases from V and 5 bases from J; junction bases left unmatched: 3. The CDR3 is 13 amino acids. Germline V gene sequence: CDR1 SGHTA, CDR2 FQGNSA. Method: immunoSEQ multiplex PCR; TCRdb's copy keeps in-frame clones and lacks some. The sample records about 220,000 clones, roughly 85% being singletons. Seattle's cohort entered during active infection and was followed longitudinally. This sequence was found in an older woman with COVID-19, enrolled during active disease. Sequenced sample: peripheral blood. The chain has TRBV7-2 and TRBJ2-7; 8 bases map to TRBD1. CDR3 bases: TGTGCCAGCAGCTTCGGACAGGGCAACGAGCAGTACTTC. It yields the protein CASSFGQGNEQYF.